These T cell receptor beta chains were read from a single sample in a study of blood T cell repertoires in COVID-19. Produced via immunoSEQ multiplex PCR; TCRdb's table is partial and in-frame only. Counted here are about 68,000 clones, about 93% occurring once; the ten biggest clones make up 6.9%. The sequencing input was peripheral blood. The receptors originated from a human donor in a cohort sampled during active COVID-19. Both conserved end residues are part of each CDR3. The D gene is left open where the match is weak. Rows give clone size only sometimes, using once, few, many, or a class for an expanded clone.

d_gene	v_gene	abundance	j_gene	CDR3nt	CDR3aa
TRBD1	TRBV28	few	TRBJ1-2	TGTGCCACCCGTCGGGGACAGGGGGTGGGCTACACCTTC	CATRRGQGVGYTF
-	TRBV19	-	TRBJ1-2	TGTGCCAGCGCGAGGGGGGGACTCTTAAACTATGGCTACACCTTC	CASARGGLLNYGYTF
TRBD2	TRBV13	-	TRBJ2-3	TGTGCCAGCAGCTTAGGCCTGGGAGGGAACACAGATACGCAGTATTTT	CASSLGLGGNTDTQYF
-	TRBV10-3	-	TRBJ2-3	TGTGCCATCACTGCAGAAACAGGGTCTACAGATACGCAGTATTTT	CAITAETGSTDTQYF
-	TRBV27	-	TRBJ1-2	TGTGCCAGCAGTTTATTGGACACCCTGGGAAGCTACACCTTC	CASSLLDTLGSYTF
-	TRBV6-5	few	TRBJ1-2	TGTGCCAGCAGGGGCCCGGCTCAAATGGATGGCTACACCTTC	CASRGPAQMDGYTF
-	TRBV19	once	TRBJ2-2	TGTGCCAGTAGTATAAGCTCGGGGACCGGGGAGCTGTTTTTT	CASSISSGTGELFF
TRBD1	TRBV13	-	TRBJ1-6	TGTGCCAGCAGGACAGGGGGGAATTCACCCCTCCACTTT	CASRTGGNSPLHF
TRBD2	TRBV5-1	-	TRBJ2-1	TGCGCCAGCAGCTTGGATACTAGCGGGGACCAGTTCTTC	CASSLDTSGDQFF
TRBD1	TRBV3-1/TRBV3-2	-	TRBJ1-2	TGTGCCAGCAGCCAGGACAGGGAGTACGGCTACACCTTC	CASSQDREYGYTF
-	TRBV11-2	-	TRBJ2-3	TGTGCCAGCAGCGCACTTAGCACAGATACGCAGTATTTT	CASSALSTDTQYF
TRBD2	TRBV6-2/TRBV6-3	-	TRBJ2-1	TGTGCCAGCAGTTCGGCTAGCGGGGGGGTGGATGAGCAGTTCTTC	CASSSASGGVDEQFF
-	TRBV11-2	-	TRBJ2-1	TGTGCCAGCAGCGCCCGGCGGGGAGAGCACTCCTACAATGAGCAGTTCTTC	CASSARRGEHSYNEQFF
TRBD2	TRBV5-1	-	TRBJ2-7	TGCGCCAGCAGCTTAGCTAGCGGGGGAGTTACCTCCTACGAGCAGTACTTC	CASSLASGGVTSYEQYF
TRBD1	TRBV29-1	-	TRBJ1-2	TGCAGCGTGACTGACAGGGGGGCCTATGGCTACACCTTC	CSVTDRGAYGYTF
TRBD1	TRBV5-1	-	TRBJ1-1	TGCGCCAGCAGCTTGGGACAGGGATCCACTGAAGCTTTCTTT	CASSLGQGSTEAFF
-	TRBV18	-	TRBJ1-1	TGTGCCAGCTCCCCCTCGAGGAGCACTGAAGCTTTCTTT	CASSPSRSTEAFF
TRBD2	TRBV30	-	TRBJ2-3	TGTGCCTGGAGCGGGACTAGCGGGGGGGGTCTTAGCACAGATACGCAGTATTTT	CAWSGTSGGGLSTDTQYF
TRBD2	TRBV27	-	TRBJ2-1	TGTGCCAGCAGTGTGGGCCTAGCGGGGGGGCAGTTCTTC	CASSVGLAGGQFF
-	TRBV4-2	-	TRBJ1-5	TGTGCCAGCAGCCAAGAGGGGGGGAGAAGCAATCAGCCCCAGCATTTT	CASSQEGGRSNQPQHF
-	TRBV19	-	TRBJ2-7	TGTGCCAGTAGGGAGGGACAGAGCTCCTACGAGCAGTACTTC	CASREGQSSYEQYF
-	TRBV7-2	-	TRBJ1-5	TGTGCCAGCAGCTTAGGACAGTTGAATCAGCCCCAGCATTTT	CASSLGQLNQPQHF
TRBD1	TRBV30	-	TRBJ1-2	TGTGCCTGGAGTGTCAGGGGGCCCTATGGCTACACCTTC	CAWSVRGPYGYTF
-	TRBV6-2/TRBV6-3	-	TRBJ1-3	TGTGCCAGCAGTTACTCGTGGGTACAGGCACTCTCTGGAAACACCATATATTTT	CASSYSWVQALSGNTIYF
TRBD1	TRBV18	-	TRBJ1-5	TGTGCCAGCTCACCACTTCAGGGACAGAACAATCAGCCCCAGCATTTT	CASSPLQGQNNQPQHF
-	TRBV5-6	-	TRBJ2-3	TGTGCCAGCAGCTTACTAGCAAGGTCAGATACGCAGTATTTT	CASSLLARSDTQYF
-	TRBV12-5	once	TRBJ1-5	TGTGCTAGTGGTTTGCCTTTCAGGGTCTTTAGCAATCAGCCCCAGCATTTT	CASGLPFRVFSNQPQHF
TRBD2	TRBV7-2	-	TRBJ2-7	TGTGCCAGCAGCTCCGGACTAGCGGGGGGGGTAAGCGACGAGCAGTACTTC	CASSSGLAGGVSDEQYF
TRBD1	TRBV6-6	-	TRBJ1-2	TGTGCCAGCAGTCTAATGACGGGACAGCAGGCCTATGGCTACACCTTC	CASSLMTGQQAYGYTF
TRBD1	TRBV6-2/TRBV6-3	-	TRBJ2-1	TGTGCCAGCAGTTACTCGTTGACAGGGGGCGCGGGGGGCGATGAGCAGTTCTTC	CASSYSLTGGAGGDEQFF
-	TRBV23-1	once	TRBJ1-5	TGCGCCAGCAGTCCCCGCCGGGCGGACGGACTTAGCAATCAGCCCCAGCATTTT	CASSPRRADGLSNQPQHF
TRBD1	TRBV5-4	-	TRBJ2-5	TGTGCCAGCAGCTTAGGGGACAGGGGAGCAGAGACCCAGTACTTC	CASSLGDRGAETQYF
TRBD2	TRBV5-4	once	TRBJ2-1	TGTGCCAGCAGGGGGGGGAGCGCGCCCAATGAGCAGTTCTTC	CASRGGSAPNEQFF
-	TRBV7-2	-	TRBJ1-5	TGTGCCAGCAGCTTAGAGGGGCAGAACAATCAGCCCCAGCATTTT	CASSLEGQNNQPQHF
-	TRBV11-2	-	TRBJ1-2	TGTGCCAGCGGGGGGTCGGGAGGCTACACCTTC	CASGGSGGYTF
TRBD1	TRBV11-3	-	TRBJ2-2	TGTGCCAGCAGCCCCCCCGGGACAGGGATAACCGGGGAGCTGTTTTTT	CASSPPGTGITGELFF
TRBD1	TRBV3-1/TRBV3-2	-	TRBJ2-7	TGTGCCAGCAGCCAAGGGACAGGGGCCTACGAGCAGTACTTC	CASSQGTGAYEQYF
TRBD2	TRBV3-1/TRBV3-2	-	TRBJ2-3	TGTGCCAGCAGCCCCGGACTAGCGGGGGGAGATACGCAGTATTTT	CASSPGLAGGDTQYF
-	TRBV7-8	-	TRBJ1-1	TGTGCCAGCAGCATCCGGGAGCTTCTGAACACTGAAGCTTTCTTT	CASSIRELLNTEAFF
TRBD2	TRBV5-1	-	TRBJ2-1	TGCGCCAGCAGCTACGGACTAGCGGGGACTTACAATGAGCAGTTCTTC	CASSYGLAGTYNEQFF
TRBD1	TRBV5-6	-	TRBJ1-2	TGTGCCAGCAGCGGGGACAGGGGGAATTATGGCTACACCTTC	CASSGDRGNYGYTF
-	TRBV7-6	once	TRBJ2-1	TGTGCCAGCAGCTCCCAGACATCTGGTGAGCAGTTCTTC	CASSSQTSGEQFF
-	TRBV6-1	-	TRBJ1-3	TGTGCCAGCAGTGATTCCTCATACGGCTCTGGAAACACCATATATTTT	CASSDSSYGSGNTIYF
-	TRBV10-2	-	TRBJ2-7	TGCGCCAGCAGTGAGGTGGGGCCGGACGAGCAGTACTTC	CASSEVGPDEQYF
-	TRBV27	-	TRBJ1-2	TGTGCCAGCAGTTTGTTAGCTAACTATGGCTACACCTTC	CASSLLANYGYTF
-	TRBV9	-	TRBJ2-1	TGTGCCAGCAGCGTAGCTATCTCCCAAAGCTCCTACAATGAGCAGTTCTTC	CASSVAISQSSYNEQFF
-	TRBV18	-	TRBJ2-5	TGTGCCACCCAACCAGGGTTAGCCCAAGAGACCCAGTACTTC	CATQPGLAQETQYF
-	TRBV6-1	-	TRBJ1-1	TGTGCCAGCAGTGACGGGAGAACTTTCTTT	CASSDGRTFF
-	TRBV7-4	-	TRBJ2-5	TGTGCCAGCACCCCGCCTCACAGGGCCCCTGGCGAGACCCAGTACTTC	CASTPPHRAPGETQYF
-	TRBV18	-	TRBJ2-3	TGTGCCAGCTCACCTGGGCAGGGAAAAGATACGCAGTATTTT	CASSPGQGKDTQYF